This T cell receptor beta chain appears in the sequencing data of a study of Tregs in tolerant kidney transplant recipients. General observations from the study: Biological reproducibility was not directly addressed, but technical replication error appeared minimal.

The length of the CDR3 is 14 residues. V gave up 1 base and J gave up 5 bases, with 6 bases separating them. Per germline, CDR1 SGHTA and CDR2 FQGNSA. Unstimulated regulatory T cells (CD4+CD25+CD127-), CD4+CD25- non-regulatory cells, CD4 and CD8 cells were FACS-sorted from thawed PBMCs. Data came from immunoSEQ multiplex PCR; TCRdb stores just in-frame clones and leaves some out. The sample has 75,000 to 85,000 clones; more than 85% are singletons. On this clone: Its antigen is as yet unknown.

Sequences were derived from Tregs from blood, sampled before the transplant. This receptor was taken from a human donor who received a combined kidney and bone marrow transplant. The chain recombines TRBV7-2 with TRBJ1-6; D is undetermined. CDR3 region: CASSLGPDNSPLHF. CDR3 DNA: TGTGCCAGCAGCTTAGGCCCGGATAATTCACCCCTCCACTTT.